These 5 T cell receptor beta chains originate from one sample sequenced in a study of blood T cell repertoires in COVID-19. The repertoire was sequenced with immunoSEQ multiplex PCR; TCRdb's copy has only in-frame clones and lacks some. The sample consists of 110,000 to 150,000 clones, about 80% of them appearing once. The sequenced sample was peripheral blood. Receptors were obtained from a human donor in a cohort sampled during active COVID-19.

The chain has TRBV5-1 and TRBJ2-2, with D possibly being TRBD2 (7 bases). The CDR3 contains 17 residues. Between the trimmed V and J ends, which lost 1 base and 2 bases, there was a span of 15 bases. CDR1 and CDR2 from the germline V gene are SGHRS and YFSETQ. In DNA, the CDR3 is TGCGCCAGCAGCTTGCGGGCGGGGGCCGTAAACACCGGGGAGCTGTTTTTT. Translation gives CASSLRAGAVNTGELFF.

The rearrangement links TRBV11-2 to TRBJ2-3; no clear D gene. Looked up from germline, CDR1 is SGHAT and CDR2 is FQNNGV. Trimming stripped 5 bases from V and 3 bases from J, with 12 bases between. This CDR3 region has 14 residues. CDR3 residues: CASSQLWSTDTQYF. CDR3 nucleotides: TGTGCCAGCAGCCAACTATGGAGTACAGATACGCAGTATTTT.

The genes are TRBV27 and TRBJ1-1; D perhaps matches TRBD1 (6 bases). The germline V gene encodes CDR1 MNHEY and CDR2 SMNVEV (reference sequence). V dropped 5 bases and J dropped 5 bases, with 18 bases sitting between them. This CDR3 region has 15 residues. Here the CDR3 reads CASSLYRAPRTEAFF. CDR3 sequence (DNA): TGTGCCAGCAGTCTATACAGGGCCCCGAGGACTGAAGCTTTCTTT.

The chain uses TRBV4-2 and TRBJ2-2, with TRBD2 identical over 9 bases. The CDR3 runs 18 residues. Trimming took 4 bases from V and 0 from J; bases not matched to a gene: 9. The germline V gene has CDR1 LGHNA and CDR2 YNFKEQ. CDR3 nucleotides: TGTGCCAGCAGCCCTAGGGTGGCGGGGGGGCCGAACACCGGGGAGCTGTTTTTT. It encodes CASSPRVAGGPNTGELFF.

The chain combines TRBV5-1 with TRBJ1-6; 8 bases are shared with TRBD1. CDR3 length equals 16 residues. V lost 0 bases and J lost 7; bases outside the gene matches: 6. Germline V gives CDR1 SGHRS, CDR2 YFSETQ. The CDR3 DNA follows: TGCGCCAGCAGCTTGGGGCCCCAGGGGGCCAATTCACCCCTCCACTTT. As protein: CASSLGPQGANSPLHF.